The 21 T cell receptor beta chains below were found in one sample sequenced in a study of cytomegalovirus exposure and HLA in healthy donors. With 60 Vbeta and 13 Jbeta primers, the PCR was carried out. The method was immunoSEQ multiplex PCR; TCRdb's version includes in-frame clones alone and lacks a portion of them. The data hold around 150,000 clones, with 70% to 90% observed a single time. The sequenced material came from PBMCs. These receptors were taken from a woman in her late teens or twenties in good health and CMV-seronegative.

This clone was seen a single time. The chain joins TRBV25-1 to TRBJ1-5; D is unclear. The V gene's germline CDR1 is MGHDK and CDR2 SYGVNS. This CDR3 has 14 residues. The V end was cut by 3 bases, the J end by 11 bases, with 17 bases between. Here the CDR3 DNA reads TGTGCCAGCAGTGACCCCGGGGTTGGCACGGCCCAGCATTTT. Translation gives CASSDPGVGTAQHF.

The J gene is TRBJ1-1, the V gene TRBV6-1; a possible D gene is TRBD1 (5 bases). This CDR3 has 14 residues. CDR1 is MNHNS and CDR2 is SASEGT in the germline V gene. Trimming removed 5 bases from V and 1 base from J, with 11 bases in between. The CDR3 protein is CASSIQAPNTEAFF. The DNA of the CDR3 is TGTGCCAGCAGTATACAGGCGCCGAACACTGAAGCTTTCTTT.

The J gene is TRBJ1-1, the V gene TRBV28; weak D call: TRBD1 (6 bases). The CDR3 is made up of 15 amino acids. Deletions cut 2 bases from V and 6 bases from J, with 16 bases between. Germline loops: CDR1 MDHEN, CDR2 SYDVKM. CDR3 sequence: CASSLPASGGPEAFF. For the CDR3, the DNA is TGTGCCAGCAGTTTACCCGCCAGTGGGGGCCCTGAAGCTTTCTTT.

The V and J genes are TRBV6-5 and TRBJ1-2; 12 positions match TRBD1. This CDR3 has 14 residues. Germline-derived CDR1 and CDR2 are MNHEY and SVGAGI. After removal of 5 bases from V and 4 bases from J, the junction contained 2 bases not matched to a gene. In DNA, the CDR3 is TGTGCCAGCAGTGGGACAGGGGGCCCCTATGGCTACACCTTC. Translated, it gives CASSGTGGPYGYTF.

The CDR3 sequence is CASSFIPGSYNEQFF. The CDR3, as DNA: TGTGCCAGCAGTTTTATTCCAGGCTCCTACAATGAGCAGTTCTTC. V and J are TRBV28 and TRBJ2-1, with D hard to call. In germline, CDR1 is MDHEN, CDR2 SYDVKM. Trimming took 3 bases from V and 0 from J, leaving 9 bases between them. This CDR3 comprises 15 residues.

The genes are TRBV10-3 and TRBJ2-7; weak D call: TRBD1 (6 bases). CDR3 length: 11 residues. V shed 6 bases and J shed 7 bases, with 10 bases lying between them. CDR1 is ENHRY, CDR2 SYGVKD, per germline. The CDR3 here is CAISQGYEQYF. The CDR3 DNA reads as TGTGCCATCAGCCAGGGGTATGAGCAGTACTTC.

The rearrangement joins TRBV27 to TRBJ1-4; D uncertain. The CDR3 loop spans 13 amino acids. Per the germline V gene, CDR1 is MNHEY and CDR2 is SMNVEV (reference sequence). Trimming pared 2 bases from V and 5 bases from J, leaving 6 bases between. The CDR3 nucleotides read TGTGCCAGCAGTTTAAGAGGGAATGAAAAACTGTTTTTT. The encoded protein is CASSLRGNEKLFF.

The chain employs TRBV15 and TRBJ2-2; the D gene is possibly TRBD2 (5 bases). The V gene's germline CDR1 is LNHNV and CDR2 YYDKDF (reference sequence). The length of the CDR3 is 15 residues. Trimming took 6 bases from V and 4 from J, leaving 15 bases between them. The CDR3 sequence: CATSFRQAGTGELFF. CDR3 sequence (DNA): TGTGCCACCAGTTTCCGGCAGGCGGGCACCGGGGAGCTGTTTTTT.

The V gene is TRBV7-9, the J gene TRBJ2-3; D is uncertain. The CDR3 extends over 13 amino acids. CDR1 is SEHNR and CDR2 is FQNEAQ in the germline V gene (reference sequence). Trimming cost V 5 bases and J 6 bases, with 12 bases left between them. The CDR3 protein is CASSRSPWDTQYF. The CDR3 nucleotides read TGTGCCAGCAGCCGGTCACCGTGGGATACGCAGTATTTT.

The chain recombines TRBV6-5 with TRBJ2-2, with TRBD1 matching over 7 bases. Germline CDR1 and CDR2: MNHEY and SVGAGI. Trimming removed 6 bases from V and 3 bases from J; junction bases left unmatched: 4. This CDR3 has 14 residues. The CDR3 bases are TGTGCCAGCAGACGGACAGGACACACCGGGGAGCTGTTTTTT. Protein product: CASRRTGHTGELFF.

The V call is TRBV7-8, the J call TRBJ2-2; the D is unclear. The V gene's germline CDR1 is SGHVS and CDR2 FQNEAQ. The CDR3 totals 13 residues. V was trimmed by 4 bases and J by 3 bases, leaving 6 bases between them. CDR3: CASSSVYTGELFF. The DNA for the CDR3 is TGTGCCAGCAGCTCTGTGTACACCGGGGAGCTGTTTTTT.

The table lists this clone with a count of one. One end of the junction fails to match germline, which may point to a read error. The genes are TRBV7-9 and TRBJ2-7; 7 nucleotides align to TRBD1. The CDR3 sequence is 15 residues long. Looked up from germline, CDR1 is SEHNR and CDR2 is FQNEAQ (reference sequence). This CDR3 reads CSSKTATGNSYEQYF. CDR3 DNA: TGTTCCAGCAAGACAGCGACAGGGAATTCCTACGAGCAGTACTTC.

V usage is TRBV5-4 and J usage is TRBJ2-7; 12 nucleotides match TRBD2. From germline, CDR1 is SGHNT and CDR2 YYREEE (reference sequence). The CDR3 loop spans 17 amino acids. Losses at the gene ends were 4 bases for V and 1 base for J; bases not matched to a gene: 9. In DNA form, the CDR3 reads TGTGCCAGCAGCCCCGGAACGACTAGCGGGGGATCCTACGAGCAGTACTTC. It specifies CASSPGTTSGGSYEQYF.

With regard to this clone: The same CDR3 also results from other DNA sequences found in this sample. The rearrangement links TRBV6-5 to TRBJ1-1; no reliable D call. CDR1 MNHEY and CDR2 SVGAGI come from the germline V gene. Trimming took 6 bases from V and 5 from J, leaving 19 bases between them. CDR3 length equals 15 residues. CDR3 sequence: CASSPRSSAGTEAFF. CDR3 nucleotides: TGTGCCAGCAGCCCCCGATCAAGTGCCGGGACTGAAGCTTTCTTT.

The rearrangement joins TRBV5-4 to TRBJ2-5; TRBD1 is a possible D gene (5 bases). Gene TRBJ2-7 matches the end of the DNA better, so the J call may be wrong. Germline CDR1 reads SGHNT; CDR2 reads YYREEE (reference sequence). The CDR3 loop spans 14 amino acids. CDR3 coding DNA: TGTGCCAGCAGCATTAACAGGTACTCCTACGAGCAGTACTTC. This sequence encodes CASSINRYSYEQYF.

This chain connects TRBV2 to TRBJ2-1, with 13 bases that match TRBD2. Germline V lookup: CDR1 SNHLY, CDR2 FYNNEI. CDR3 size: 18 residues. Germline trimming cut 6 bases from V and 2 bases from J; bases unmatched to any gene: 10. CDR3 in DNA: TGTGCCAGCAGAAAACTAGCGGGAGGGGGGGCGGCCTACAATGAGCAGTTCTTC. Its protein product is CASRKLAGGGAAYNEQFF.

This clone was seen only once. V usage is TRBV29-1 and J usage is TRBJ1-2; no firm D call. Per germline, CDR1 SQVTM and CDR2 ANQGSEA. Trimming pared 3 bases from V and 8 bases from J, leaving 13 bases between. This CDR3 region has 12 residues. CDR3 sequence reads: CSVESGKGGYTF. The CDR3 DNA is TGCAGCGTTGAGTCGGGGAAAGGCGGCTACACCTTC.

This clone has just a few counts. Distinct nucleotide sequences in the sample also encode this CDR3. Written as DNA, the CDR3 is TGTGCCAGCAGTTACCCCGGTCAGCCCCAGCATTTT. This sequence encodes CASSYPGQPQHF. This chain uses TRBV6-5 with TRBJ1-5; D uncertain. CDR3 size: 12 residues. Germline-derived CDR1 and CDR2 are MNHEY and SVGAGI. The V gene lost 2 bases and the J gene lost 6 bases, with 5 bases spanning the gap.

The chain joins TRBV30 to TRBJ1-2, with TRBD1 matching 7 bases. This CDR3 has 13 residues. J gave up 5 bases and V 2 bases, and 5 bases lay outside the gene matches. Germline CDR1 reads GTSNPN; CDR2 reads SVGIG (reference sequence). The chain's CDR3 is CAWSPGGQYGYTF. In DNA, the CDR3 is TGTGCCTGGAGTCCAGGGGGTCAGTATGGCTACACCTTC.

The rearrangement links TRBV2 to TRBJ2-5; D is possibly TRBD2 (6 bases). The CDR3 has 13 amino acids. Trimming cost V 10 bases and J 4 bases, with 16 bases left between them. From germline, CDR1 is SNHLY and CDR2 FYNNEI. CDR3 protein: CAISGGEVETQYF. Written as DNA, the CDR3 is TGTGCCATCTCTGGTGGGGAGGTAGAGACCCAGTACTTC.

The CDR3 sequence is CSVEISGGLPLEQYF. Written as DNA, the CDR3 is TGCAGCGTTGAGATCTCCGGGGGACTCCCCCTCGAGCAGTACTTC. This chain links TRBV29-1 with TRBJ2-7, with D perhaps matching TRBD2 (6 bases). The germline CDR1 and CDR2 sequences are SQVTM and ANQGSEA. Trimming cost V 3 bases and J 6 bases, with 21 bases left between them. The CDR3 is made up of 15 amino acids.